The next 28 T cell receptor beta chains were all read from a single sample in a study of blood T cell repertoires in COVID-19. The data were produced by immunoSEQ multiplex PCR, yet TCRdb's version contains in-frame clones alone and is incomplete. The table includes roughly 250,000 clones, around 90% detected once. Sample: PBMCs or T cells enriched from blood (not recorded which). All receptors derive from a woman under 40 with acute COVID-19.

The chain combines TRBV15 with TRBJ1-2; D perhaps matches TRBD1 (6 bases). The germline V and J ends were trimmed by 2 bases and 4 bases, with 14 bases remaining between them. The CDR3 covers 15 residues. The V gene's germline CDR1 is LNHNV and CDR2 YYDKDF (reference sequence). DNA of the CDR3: TGTGCCACCAGCAGACCCCGGGACAACTTCTATGGCTACACCTTC. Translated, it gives CATSRPRDNFYGYTF.

In DNA form, the CDR3 reads TGTGCCAGCAGCCCCGGGACTAACCCCTACGAGCAGTACTTC. Protein sequence: CASSPGTNPYEQYF. V usage is TRBV5-4 and J usage is TRBJ2-7; TRBD2 matches 7 bases. J lost 2 bases, V lost 4 bases, and 6 bases had no gene match. Germline V lookup: CDR1 SGHNT, CDR2 YYREEE (reference sequence). The CDR3 is 14 residues long.

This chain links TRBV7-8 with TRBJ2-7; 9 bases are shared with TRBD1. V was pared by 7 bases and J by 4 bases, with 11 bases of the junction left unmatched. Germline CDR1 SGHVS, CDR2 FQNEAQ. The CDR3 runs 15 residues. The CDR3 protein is CASTTGTGSAYEQYF. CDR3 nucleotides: TGTGCCAGCACAACCGGGACAGGGAGTGCGTACGAGCAGTACTTC.

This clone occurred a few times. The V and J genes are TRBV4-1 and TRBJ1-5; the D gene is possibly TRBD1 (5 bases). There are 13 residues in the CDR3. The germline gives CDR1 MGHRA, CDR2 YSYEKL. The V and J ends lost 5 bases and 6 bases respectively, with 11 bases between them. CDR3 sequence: CASSTVRGQPQHF. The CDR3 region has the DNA TGCGCCAGCAGCACCGTAAGGGGTCAGCCCCAGCATTTT.

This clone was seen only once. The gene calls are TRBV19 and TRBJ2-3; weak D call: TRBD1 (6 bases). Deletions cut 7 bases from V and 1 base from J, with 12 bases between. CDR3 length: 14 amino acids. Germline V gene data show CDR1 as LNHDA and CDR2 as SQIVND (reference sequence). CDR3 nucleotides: TGTGCCAGTAAGGACAGTACGGGCACAGATACGCAGTATTTT. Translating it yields CASKDSTGTDTQYF.

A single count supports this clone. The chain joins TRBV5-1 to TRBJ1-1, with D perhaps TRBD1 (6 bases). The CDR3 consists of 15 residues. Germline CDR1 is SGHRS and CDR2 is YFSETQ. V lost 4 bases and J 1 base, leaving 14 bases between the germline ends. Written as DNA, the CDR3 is TGCGCCAGCAGCCAAGGGGGGGGGAAGAACACTGAAGCTTTCTTT. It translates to CASSQGGGKNTEAFF.

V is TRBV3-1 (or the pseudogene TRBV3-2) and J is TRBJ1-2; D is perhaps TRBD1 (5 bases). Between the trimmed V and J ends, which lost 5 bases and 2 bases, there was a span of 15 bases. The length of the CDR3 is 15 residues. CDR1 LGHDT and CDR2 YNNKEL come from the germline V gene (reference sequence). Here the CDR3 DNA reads TGTGCCAGCAGCGGCGGGGCCAGGGCCAACTATGGCTACACCTTC. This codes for CASSGGARANYGYTF.

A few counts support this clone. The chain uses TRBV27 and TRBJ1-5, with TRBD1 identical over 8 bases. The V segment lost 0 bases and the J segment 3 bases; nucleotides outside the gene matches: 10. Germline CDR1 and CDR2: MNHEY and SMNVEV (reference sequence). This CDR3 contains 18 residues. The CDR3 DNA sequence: TGTGCCAGCAGTTTATCGGGACAGGCGAGGCACCTCAATCAGCCCCAGCATTTT. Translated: CASSLSGQARHLNQPQHF.

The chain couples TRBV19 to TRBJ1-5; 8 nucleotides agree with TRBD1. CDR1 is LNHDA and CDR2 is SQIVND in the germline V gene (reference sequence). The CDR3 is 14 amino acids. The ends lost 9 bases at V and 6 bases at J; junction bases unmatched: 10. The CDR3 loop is CASKTDRVGQPQHF. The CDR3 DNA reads TGTGCCAGCAAGACGGACAGGGTAGGTCAGCCCCAGCATTTT.

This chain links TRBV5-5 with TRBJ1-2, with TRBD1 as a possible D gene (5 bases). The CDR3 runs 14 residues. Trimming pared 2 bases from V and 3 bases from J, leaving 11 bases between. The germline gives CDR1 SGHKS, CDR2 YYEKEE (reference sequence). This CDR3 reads CASSFLTGDYGYTF. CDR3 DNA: TGTGCCAGCAGCTTTCTGACGGGGGACTATGGCTACACCTTC.

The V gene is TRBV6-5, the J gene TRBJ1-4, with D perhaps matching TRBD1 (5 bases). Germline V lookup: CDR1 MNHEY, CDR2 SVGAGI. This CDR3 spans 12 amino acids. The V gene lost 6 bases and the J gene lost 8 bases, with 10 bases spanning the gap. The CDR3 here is CASRGGGEKLFF. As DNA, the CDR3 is TGTGCCAGCAGGGGGGGTGGGGAAAAACTGTTTTTT.

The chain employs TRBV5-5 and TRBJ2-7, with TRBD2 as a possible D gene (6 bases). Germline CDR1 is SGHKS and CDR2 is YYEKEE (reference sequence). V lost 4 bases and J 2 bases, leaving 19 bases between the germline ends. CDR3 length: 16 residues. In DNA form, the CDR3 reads TGTGCCAGCAGCCGAACCTTGCAGGGAGGTACCTACGAGCAGTACTTC. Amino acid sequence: CASSRTLQGGTYEQYF.

The CDR3 nucleotides are TGTGCCACCGCGGGGAGCAGCGGGGGGAACACTGAAGCTTTCTTT. Translation gives CATAGSSGGNTEAFF. The V and J genes are TRBV6-5 and TRBJ1-1; D might be TRBD1 (5 bases). Trimming cost V 10 bases and J 1 base, with 19 bases left between them. The CDR3 length is 15 residues. CDR1 is MNHEY and CDR2 is SVGAGI in the germline V gene.

The CDR3 reads CASSPRRRGLIPVVAKNIQYF. The CDR3 nucleotides are TGTGCCAGCAGTCCCCGCCGCAGGGGATTAATACCCGTGGTAGCCAAAAACATTCAGTACTTC. V usage is TRBV27 and J usage is TRBJ2-4, with a possible D match to TRBD1 (6 bases). V gave up 5 bases and J gave up 0 bases, with 29 bases separating them. The length of the CDR3 is 21 residues. Germline V lookup: CDR1 MNHEY, CDR2 SMNVEV (reference sequence).

The CDR3 here is CASSQDLSGGEGSYEQYF. In nucleotides, the CDR3 is TGTGCCAGCAGCCAAGATCTATCTGGGGGGGAGGGTTCCTACGAGCAGTACTTC. The V call is TRBV3-1 (or the pseudogene TRBV3-2), the J call TRBJ2-7, with 7 positions matching TRBD2. The germline V gene encodes CDR1 LGHDT and CDR2 YNNKEL (reference sequence). The CDR3 runs 18 residues. With V trimmed by 0 bases and J by 1 base, 12 bases remained unmatched.

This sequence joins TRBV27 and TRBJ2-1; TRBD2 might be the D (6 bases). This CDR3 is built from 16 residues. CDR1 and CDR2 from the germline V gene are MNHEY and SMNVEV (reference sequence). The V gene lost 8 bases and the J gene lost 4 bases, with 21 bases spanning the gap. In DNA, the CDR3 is TGTGCCAGCGCAAAACGAAGGGACTGGGGTTACAATGAGCAGTTCTTC. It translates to CASAKRRDWGYNEQFF.

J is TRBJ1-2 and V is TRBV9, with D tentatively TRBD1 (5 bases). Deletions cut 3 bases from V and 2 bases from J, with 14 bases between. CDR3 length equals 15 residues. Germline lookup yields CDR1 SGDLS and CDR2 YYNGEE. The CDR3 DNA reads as TGTGCCAGCAGCGGAGGGCCGGGGGTCAACTATGGCTACACCTTC. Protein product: CASSGGPGVNYGYTF.

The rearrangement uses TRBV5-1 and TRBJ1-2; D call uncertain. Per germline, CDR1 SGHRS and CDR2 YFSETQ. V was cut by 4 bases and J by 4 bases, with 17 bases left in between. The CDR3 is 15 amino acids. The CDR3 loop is CASSPRPGIFYGYTF. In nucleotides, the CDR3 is TGCGCCAGCAGCCCCCGCCCCGGGATTTTCTATGGCTACACCTTC.

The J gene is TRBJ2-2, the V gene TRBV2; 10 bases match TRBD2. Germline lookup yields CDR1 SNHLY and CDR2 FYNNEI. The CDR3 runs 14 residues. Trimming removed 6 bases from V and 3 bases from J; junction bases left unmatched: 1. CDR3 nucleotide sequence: TGTGCCAGCAGGCTAGCGGGGGACACCGGGGAGCTGTTTTTT. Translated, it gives CASRLAGDTGELFF.

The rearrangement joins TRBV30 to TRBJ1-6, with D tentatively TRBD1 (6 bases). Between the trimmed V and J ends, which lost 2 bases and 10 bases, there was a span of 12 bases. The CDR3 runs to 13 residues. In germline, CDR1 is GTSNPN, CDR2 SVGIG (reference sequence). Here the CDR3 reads CAWSLQGRSPLHF. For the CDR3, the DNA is TGTGCCTGGAGTTTACAGGGCCGATCACCCCTCCACTTT.

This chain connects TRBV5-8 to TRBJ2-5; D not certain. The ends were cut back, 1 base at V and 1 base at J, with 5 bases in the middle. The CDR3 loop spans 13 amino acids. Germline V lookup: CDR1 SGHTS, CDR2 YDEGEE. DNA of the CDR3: TGTGCCAGCAGCTTGCTTTCCCAAGAGACCCAGTACTTC. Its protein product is CASSLLSQETQYF. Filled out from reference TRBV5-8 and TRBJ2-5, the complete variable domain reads EAGVTQSPTHLIKTRGQQATLRCSPISGHTSVYWYQQALGLGLQFLLWYDEGEERNRGNFPPRFSGRQFPNYSSELNVNALELEDSALYLCASSLLSQETQYFGPGTRLLVL.

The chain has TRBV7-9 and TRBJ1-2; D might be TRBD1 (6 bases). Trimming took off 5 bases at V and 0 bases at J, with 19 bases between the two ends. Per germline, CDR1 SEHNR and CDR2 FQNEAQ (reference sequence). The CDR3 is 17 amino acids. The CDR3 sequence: CASSPRDTEWPNYGYTF. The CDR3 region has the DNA TGTGCCAGCAGCCCAAGGGACACGGAATGGCCTAACTATGGCTACACCTTC.

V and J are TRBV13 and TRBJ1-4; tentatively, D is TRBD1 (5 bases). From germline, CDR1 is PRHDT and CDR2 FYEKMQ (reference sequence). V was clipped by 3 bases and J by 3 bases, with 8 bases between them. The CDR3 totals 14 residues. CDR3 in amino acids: CASSLGGANEKLFF. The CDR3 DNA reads TGTGCCAGCAGCTTGGGGGGAGCTAATGAAAAACTGTTTTTT.

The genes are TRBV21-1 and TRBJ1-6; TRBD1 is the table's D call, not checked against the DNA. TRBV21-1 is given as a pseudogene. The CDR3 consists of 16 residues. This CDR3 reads CASSKDGRTGTSPLHF. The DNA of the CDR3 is TGTGCCAGCAGCAAAGACGGGAGGACAGGGACTTCACCCCTCCACTTT.

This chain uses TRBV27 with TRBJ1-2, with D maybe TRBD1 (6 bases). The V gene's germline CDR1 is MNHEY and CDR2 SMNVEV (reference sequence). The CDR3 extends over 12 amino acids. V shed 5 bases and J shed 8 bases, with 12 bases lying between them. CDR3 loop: CASSTGTGGYTF. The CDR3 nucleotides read TGTGCCAGCAGTACAGGGACGGGCGGCTACACCTTC.

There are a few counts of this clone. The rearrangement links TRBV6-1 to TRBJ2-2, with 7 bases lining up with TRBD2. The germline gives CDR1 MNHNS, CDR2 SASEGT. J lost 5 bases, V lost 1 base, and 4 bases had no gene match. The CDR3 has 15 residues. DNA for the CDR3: TGTGCCAGCAGTGAAGGGTTCGGGGGGACCGGGGAGCTGTTTTTT. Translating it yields CASSEGFGGTGELFF.

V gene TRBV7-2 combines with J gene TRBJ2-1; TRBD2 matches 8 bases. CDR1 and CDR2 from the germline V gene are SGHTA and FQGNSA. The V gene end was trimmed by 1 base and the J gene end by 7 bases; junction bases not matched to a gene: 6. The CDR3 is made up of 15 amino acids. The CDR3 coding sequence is TGTGCCAGCAGCTTAGAAAGCGGGAGAAGTAATGAGCAGTTCTTC. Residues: CASSLESGRSNEQFF.

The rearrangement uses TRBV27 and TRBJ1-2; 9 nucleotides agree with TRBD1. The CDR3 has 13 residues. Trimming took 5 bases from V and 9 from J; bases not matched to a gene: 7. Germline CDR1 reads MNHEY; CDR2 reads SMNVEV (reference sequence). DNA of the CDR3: TGTGCCAGCAGTAGGGGGACAGGGAAGAGCTACACCTTC. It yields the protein CASSRGTGKSYTF.